This T cell receptor (beta chain) was identified during a study of CD8 T cells in Susac syndrome. Overall study context: Patients with Susac syndrome were therapy-naive, on corticosteroids, or on intravenous immunoglobulin alone at the time that blood was drawn.

The authors reverse transcribed 0.5 to 1 ug RNA with random hexamers. Via MiXCR, TCRdb re-called the immunoSEQ multiplex PCR reads, giving one row per CDR3 protein. The sample carries 80,000 to 90,000 distinct CDR3 sequences, around 95% recorded once. Notes on this clonotype: Its matching antigen is unknown.

Germline V gene data show CDR1 as LNHNV and CDR2 as YYDKDF (reference sequence). J was trimmed by 7 bases and V by 0 bases; bases with no gene match: 10. CDR3 length equals 17 residues. TCR beta sequencing was performed on blood CD8+ and CD4+ T cells. General study results and limits: CD8+ clonal expansion in Susac was maximal in TEMRA cells and in active patients.

Sequencing used CD8+ T cells from PBMCs. The chain joins TRBV15 to TRBJ2-1; 9 bases are shared with TRBD2. The sequence was obtained from a human donor with Susac syndrome. The CDR3 DNA reads TGTGCCACCAGCAGAGATTCGGGCGGGAGGGCCCGGAATGAGCAGTTCTTC. Translated: CATSRDSGGRARNEQFF.